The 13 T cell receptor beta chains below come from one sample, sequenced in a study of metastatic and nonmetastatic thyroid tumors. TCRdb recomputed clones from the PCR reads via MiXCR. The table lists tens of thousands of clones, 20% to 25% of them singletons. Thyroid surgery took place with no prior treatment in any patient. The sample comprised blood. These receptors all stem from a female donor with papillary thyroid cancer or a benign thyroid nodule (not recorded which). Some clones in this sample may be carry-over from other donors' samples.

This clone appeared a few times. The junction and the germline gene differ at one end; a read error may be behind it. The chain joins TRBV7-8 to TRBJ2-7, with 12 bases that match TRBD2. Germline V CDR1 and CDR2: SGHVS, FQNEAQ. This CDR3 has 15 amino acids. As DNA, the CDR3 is TGTGCCAGCAGCCTTCTAGCGGGGGGGCTTTACGACCAGTACTTC. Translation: CASSLLAGGLYDQYF.

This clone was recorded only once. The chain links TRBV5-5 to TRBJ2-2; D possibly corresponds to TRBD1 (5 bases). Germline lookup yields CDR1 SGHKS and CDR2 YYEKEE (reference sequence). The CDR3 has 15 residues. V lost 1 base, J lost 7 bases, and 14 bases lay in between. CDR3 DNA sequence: TGTGCCAGCAGCTTGCAGGGTGGGAACTTCGGGGAGCTGTTTTTT. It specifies CASSLQGGNFGELFF. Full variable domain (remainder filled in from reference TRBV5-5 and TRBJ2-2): DAGVTQSPTHLIKTRGQQVTLRCSPISGHKSVSWYQQVLGQGPQFIFQYYEKEERGRGNFPDRFSARQFPNYSSELNVNALLLGDSALYLCASSLQGGNFGELFFGEGSRLTVL.

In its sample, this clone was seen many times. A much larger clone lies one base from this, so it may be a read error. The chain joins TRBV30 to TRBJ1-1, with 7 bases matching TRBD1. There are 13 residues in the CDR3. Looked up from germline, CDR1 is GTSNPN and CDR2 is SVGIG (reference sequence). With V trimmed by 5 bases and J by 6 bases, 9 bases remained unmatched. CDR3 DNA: TGTGCCTGGGGTGCGACAGGGTACTCTGAAGCTTTCTTT. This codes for CAWGATGYSEAFF. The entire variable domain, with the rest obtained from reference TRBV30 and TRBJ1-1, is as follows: SQTIHQWPATLVQPVGSPLSLECTVEGTSNPNLYWYRQAAGRGLQLLFYSVGIGQISSEVPQNLSASRPQDRQFILSSKKLLLSDSGFYLCAWGATGYSEAFFGQGTRLTVV.

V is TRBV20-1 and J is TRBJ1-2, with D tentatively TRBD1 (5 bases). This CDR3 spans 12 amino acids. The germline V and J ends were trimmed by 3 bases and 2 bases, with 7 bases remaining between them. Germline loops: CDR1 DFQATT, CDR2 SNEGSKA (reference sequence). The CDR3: CSARAGNYGYTF. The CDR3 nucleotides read TGCAGTGCTAGGGCAGGGAACTATGGCTACACCTTC.

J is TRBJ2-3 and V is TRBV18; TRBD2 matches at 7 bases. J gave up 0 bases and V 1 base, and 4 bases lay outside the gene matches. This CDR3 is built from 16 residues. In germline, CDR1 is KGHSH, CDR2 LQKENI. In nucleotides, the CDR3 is TGTGCCAGCTCACCACTTCATAGCGGGAGCACAGATACGCAGTATTTT. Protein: CASSPLHSGSTDTQYF.

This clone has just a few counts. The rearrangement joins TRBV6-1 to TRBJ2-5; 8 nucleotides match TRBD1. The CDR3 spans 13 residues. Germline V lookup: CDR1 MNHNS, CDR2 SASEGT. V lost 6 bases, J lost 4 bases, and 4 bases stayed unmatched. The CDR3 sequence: CASRRQGIETQYF. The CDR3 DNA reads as TGTGCCAGCAGACGACAGGGGATAGAGACCCAGTACTTC.

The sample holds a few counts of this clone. The CDR3 DNA follows: TGTGCCAGCAGTCTCCTGGGACTAGGCTACAATGAGCAGTTCTTC. This sequence encodes CASSLLGLGYNEQFF. The rearrangement uses TRBV28 and TRBJ2-1, with 8 bases that match TRBD2. The J segment lost 3 bases and the V segment lost 5 bases, leaving 6 bases of the junction unmatched. This CDR3 comprises 15 residues. Germline V CDR1 and CDR2: MDHEN, SYDVKM.

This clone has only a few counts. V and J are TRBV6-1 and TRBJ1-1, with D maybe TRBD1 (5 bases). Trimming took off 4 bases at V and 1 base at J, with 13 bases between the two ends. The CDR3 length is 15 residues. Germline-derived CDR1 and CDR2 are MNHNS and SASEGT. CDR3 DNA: TGTGCCAGCAGTGCCGATCCTCAGGGGAACACTGAAGCTTTCTTT. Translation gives CASSADPQGNTEAFF.

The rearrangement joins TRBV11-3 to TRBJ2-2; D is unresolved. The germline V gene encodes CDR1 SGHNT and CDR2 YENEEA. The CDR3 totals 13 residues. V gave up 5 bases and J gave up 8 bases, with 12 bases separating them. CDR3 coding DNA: TGTGCCAGCAGCGTGCCCGGTGCTGGGGAGCTGTTTTTT. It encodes CASSVPGAGELFF.

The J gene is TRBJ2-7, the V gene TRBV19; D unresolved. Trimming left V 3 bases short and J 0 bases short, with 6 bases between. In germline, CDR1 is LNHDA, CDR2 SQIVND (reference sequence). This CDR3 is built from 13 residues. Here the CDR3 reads CASSIQSSYEQYF. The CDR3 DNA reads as TGTGCCAGTAGTATCCAGAGCTCCTACGAGCAGTACTTC.

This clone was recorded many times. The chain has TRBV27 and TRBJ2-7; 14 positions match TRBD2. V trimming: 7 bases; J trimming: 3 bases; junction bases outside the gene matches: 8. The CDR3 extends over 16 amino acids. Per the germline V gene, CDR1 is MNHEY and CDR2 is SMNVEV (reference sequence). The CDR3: CASKLSGTSGSYEQYF. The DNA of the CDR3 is TGTGCCAGCAAGCTTTCGGGGACTAGCGGGAGCTACGAGCAGTACTTC.

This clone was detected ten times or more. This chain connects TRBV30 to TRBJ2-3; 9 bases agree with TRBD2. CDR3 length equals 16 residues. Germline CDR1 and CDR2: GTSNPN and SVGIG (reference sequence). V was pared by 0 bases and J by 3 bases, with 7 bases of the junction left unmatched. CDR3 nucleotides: TGTGCCTGGAGTGTACCCAGCGGGGGGATGACAGATACGCAGTATTTT. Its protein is CAWSVPSGGMTDTQYF.

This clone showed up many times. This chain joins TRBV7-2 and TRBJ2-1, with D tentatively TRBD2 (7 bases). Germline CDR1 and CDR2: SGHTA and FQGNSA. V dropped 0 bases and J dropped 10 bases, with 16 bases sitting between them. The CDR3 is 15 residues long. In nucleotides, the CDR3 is TGTGCCAGCAGCTTAGCGACGGGGGGCAGCGGGGAGCAGTTCTTC. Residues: CASSLATGGSGEQFF. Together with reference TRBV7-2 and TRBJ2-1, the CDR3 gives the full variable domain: GAGVSQSPSNKVTEKGKDVELRCDPISGHTALYWYRQSLGQGLEFLIYFQGNSAPDKSGLPSDRFSAERTGGSVSTLTIQRTQQEDSAVYLCASSLATGGSGEQFFGPGTRLTVL.